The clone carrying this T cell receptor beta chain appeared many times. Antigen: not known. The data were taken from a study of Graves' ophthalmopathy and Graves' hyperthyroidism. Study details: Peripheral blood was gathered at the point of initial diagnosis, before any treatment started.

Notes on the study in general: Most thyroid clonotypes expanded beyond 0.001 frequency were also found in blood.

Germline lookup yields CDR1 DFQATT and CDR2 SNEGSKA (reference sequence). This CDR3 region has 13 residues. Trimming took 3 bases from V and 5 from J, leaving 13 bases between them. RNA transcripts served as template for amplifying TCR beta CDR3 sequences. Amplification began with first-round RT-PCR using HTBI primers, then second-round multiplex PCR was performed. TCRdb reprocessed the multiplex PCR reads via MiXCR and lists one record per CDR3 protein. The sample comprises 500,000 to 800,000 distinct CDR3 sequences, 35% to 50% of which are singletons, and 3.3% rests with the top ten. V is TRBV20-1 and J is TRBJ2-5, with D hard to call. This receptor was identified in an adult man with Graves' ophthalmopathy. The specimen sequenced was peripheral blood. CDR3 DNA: TGCAGTGCTAGTTATGGTACAGAGGAGACCCAGTACTTC. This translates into CSASYGTEETQYF.